This T cell receptor beta chain was captured in a study of cytomegalovirus exposure and HLA in healthy donors. Study summary: From HLA-typed donors, an early data release held some 91 million unique TCRs.

The PCR had 60 Vbeta and 13 Jbeta primers. Produced via immunoSEQ multiplex PCR; TCRdb's table is partial and in-frame only. The sample carries about 120,000 clones, 75% to 90% recorded once. The CDR3 consists of 13 residues. Per germline, CDR1 GTSNPN and CDR2 SVGIG (reference sequence). Trimming took off 2 bases at V and 8 bases at J, with 13 bases between the two ends. Study observations and caveats: Follow-up analysis later connected one missense variant in DCLRE1C with trimming of TCR beta V- and J-genes. According to an earlier analysis, most TCR beta V segments yielded productive rearrangements about 87% or about 30% of the time.

Comment on this clone: The antigen is not known.

The clonotype comes from a man aged 50 to 59 in good health and CMV-seronegative. The material sequenced was PBMCs. This chain uses TRBV30 with TRBJ2-1, with D possibly TRBD1 on 5 matching bases. This CDR3 reads CAWSPAGSHEQFF. As DNA, the CDR3 is TGTGCCTGGAGTCCGGCAGGGTCCCATGAGCAGTTCTTC.